What follows are 27 T cell receptor beta chains derived from one specimen sequenced in a study of Ad26.COV2.S vaccination and SARS-CoV-2 variants. As to treatment: roughly 18 received Ad26.COV2.S at low or high dose, single or two shots; about 5 received placebo; per-sample allocation not given. Sample collection was performed on day 63 after the first vaccine or placebo injection. Using immunoSEQ multiplex PCR, the repertoire was profiled, and TCRdb retains in-frame clones only, with some absent. The repertoire has around 450,000 clones, roughly 87% of them found once; the top ten carry more than 1.5%. This sample comprised peripheral blood, obtained in a trial of Ad26.COV2.S vaccine versus placebo. The receptors were sampled from a person aged 18-65 years who received the Ad26.COV2.S COVID-19 vaccine or a placebo.

The J gene is TRBJ1-1, the V gene TRBV10-3; tentative D call: TRBD1 (5 bases). Germline-derived CDR1 and CDR2 are ENHRY and SYGVKD. CDR3 length equals 15 residues. V was pared by 0 bases and J by 1 base, with 9 bases between. The CDR3 reads CAISESGLRNTEAFF. CDR3 sequence (DNA): TGTGCCATCAGTGAGTCGGGACTTCGGAACACTGAAGCTTTCTTT.

V gene TRBV7-9 combines with J gene TRBJ1-4; 8 bases line up with TRBD1. Germline V gene sequence: CDR1 SEHNR, CDR2 FQNEAQ (reference sequence). The V gene end was trimmed by 2 bases and the J gene end by 7 bases; junction bases not matched to a gene: 3. This CDR3 contains 14 residues. The CDR3 sequence is CASSLSGQGEKLFF. The CDR3 DNA is TGTGCCAGCAGCTTATCTGGACAGGGTGAAAAACTGTTTTTT.

The chain employs TRBV6-2 or TRBV6-3 and TRBJ1-5; TRBD1 aligns across 9 bases. CDR1 is MNHEY, CDR2 SVGEGT, per germline. V dropped 0 bases and J dropped 6; count of bases not matched to a gene: 3. CDR3 length: 15 amino acids. The CDR3: CASSYSNRGLQPQHF. In DNA form, the CDR3 reads TGTGCCAGCAGTTACTCGAACAGGGGGCTTCAGCCCCAGCATTTT.

V usage is TRBV6-2 or TRBV6-3 and J usage is TRBJ1-6; weak D call: TRBD1 (5 bases). CDR1 is MNHEY and CDR2 is SVGEGT in the germline V gene. The ends were cut back, 4 bases at V and 0 bases at J, with 13 bases in the middle. This CDR3 is built from 17 residues. The CDR3 is CASSLRGTSSYNSPLHF. The CDR3 DNA sequence: TGTGCCAGCAGTTTAAGAGGGACGAGCTCCTATAATTCACCCCTCCACTTT.

The V call is TRBV7-9, the J call TRBJ1-1; D unresolved. Trimming took off 3 bases at V and 1 base at J, with 15 bases between the two ends. The CDR3 contains 16 residues. Germline CDR1 is SEHNR and CDR2 is FQNEAQ (reference sequence). The CDR3 is CASSFKGTGGNTEAFF. The CDR3 DNA follows: TGTGCCAGCAGCTTTAAAGGTACCGGCGGGAACACTGAAGCTTTCTTT. Supplemented by reference TRBV7-9 and TRBJ1-1, the full variable domain reads DTGVSQNPRHKITKRGQNVTFRCDPISEHNRLYWYRQTLGQGPEFLTYFQNEAQLEKSRLLSDRFSAERPKGSFSTLEIQRTEQGDSAMYLCASSFKGTGGNTEAFFGQGTRLTVV.

J is TRBJ2-1 and V is TRBV5-4; D not resolved. Per germline, CDR1 SGHNT and CDR2 YYREEE (reference sequence). V was clipped by 2 bases and J by 7 bases, with 13 bases between them. The CDR3 is 14 residues long. This CDR3 reads CASSFIVRPNEQFF. In DNA, the CDR3 is TGTGCCAGCAGCTTTATAGTAAGACCGAATGAGCAGTTCTTC.

This rearrangement joins TRBV19 to TRBJ2-2, with D perhaps TRBD1 (6 bases). This CDR3 is 13 amino acids long. The germline CDR1 and CDR2 sequences are LNHDA and SQIVND (reference sequence). Trimming removed 6 bases at V and 6 bases at J, with 11 bases between. CDR3 region: CASRYGQPGELFF. CDR3 bases: TGTGCCAGTAGATACGGACAGCCCGGGGAGCTGTTTTTT.

The gene calls are TRBV20-1 and TRBJ1-5; 8 nucleotides line up with TRBD1. Germline assignment: CDR1 DFQATT and CDR2 SNEGSKA (reference sequence). This CDR3 is 14 amino acids long. V dropped 3 bases and J dropped 6; count of bases not matched to a gene: 7. CDR3 region: CSASGTGGTQPQHF. CDR3 nucleotides: TGCAGTGCTAGTGGCACAGGGGGTACTCAGCCCCAGCATTTT.

V usage is TRBV7-8 and J usage is TRBJ1-4, with D tentatively TRBD1 (5 bases). V was trimmed by 4 bases and J by 5 bases, leaving 17 bases between them. This CDR3 is built from 16 residues. CDR1 is SGHVS, CDR2 FQNEAQ, per germline. In DNA form, the CDR3 reads TGTGCCAGCAGCTGGGGTTTTGGGGGTGCAAATGAAAAACTGTTTTTT. Translating it yields CASSWGFGGANEKLFF.

The sample holds a few counts of this clone. This rearrangement joins TRBV2 to TRBJ1-3; D perhaps matches TRBD1 (5 bases). The germline V gene has CDR1 SNHLY and CDR2 FYNNEI. With 4 bases removed from V and 0 bases from J, the gap between germline ends came to 10 bases. This CDR3 has 15 amino acids. CDR3 loop: CASSGSRGSGNTIYF. The CDR3 DNA follows: TGTGCCAGCAGTGGAAGTAGGGGCTCTGGAAACACCATATATTTT.

This chain uses TRBV2 with TRBJ2-1; tentative D call: TRBD2 (6 bases). V lost 6 bases, J lost 4 bases, and 13 bases lay in between. Looked up from germline, CDR1 is SNHLY and CDR2 is FYNNEI. The CDR3 totals 14 residues. CDR3 in DNA: TGTGCCAGCAGCGCGGGACCCCTATACAATGAGCAGTTCTTC. Protein: CASSAGPLYNEQFF. Full variable domain (missing parts from reference TRBV2 and TRBJ2-1): EPEVTQTPSHQVTQMGQEVILRCVPISNHLYFYWYRQILGQKVEFLVSFYNNEISEKSEIFDDQFSVERPDGSNFTLKIRSTKLEDSAMYFCASSAGPLYNEQFFGPGTRLTVL.

In nucleotides, the CDR3 is TGTGCCAGCAGCGTAGCTGCAGGCCACCAAGAGACCCAGTACTTC. This sequence encodes CASSVAAGHQETQYF. J is TRBJ2-5 and V is TRBV9; D not certain. Per germline, CDR1 SGDLS and CDR2 YYNGEE. Trimming took off 0 bases at V and 0 bases at J, with 9 bases between the two ends. The CDR3 consists of 15 residues.

A note on this clone: Other DNA sequences of this sample code for an identical CDR3. The rearrangement joins TRBV19 to TRBJ2-1; D gene uncertain. Germline V gene sequence: CDR1 LNHDA, CDR2 SQIVND (reference sequence). Trimming removed 5 bases from V and 0 bases from J, with 5 bases in between. This CDR3 region has 13 residues. Here the CDR3 DNA reads TGTGCCAGTAGTCGAAGCTCCTACAATGAGCAGTTCTTC. It codes for CASSRSSYNEQFF.

With respect to this clone: This sample also contains other DNA sequences that code for the same CDR3. This chain connects TRBV9 to TRBJ1-1; 10 bases agree with TRBD1. The junction had 4 bases not matched to a gene; V was cut back by 0 bases and J by 5 bases. The CDR3 extends over 15 amino acids. Per germline, CDR1 SGDLS and CDR2 YYNGEE. The CDR3 reads CASSVGTGGSTEAFF. The CDR3 DNA sequence: TGTGCCAGCAGCGTAGGGACAGGGGGGAGTACTGAAGCTTTCTTT.

This chain joins TRBV4-3 and TRBJ1-6, with 7 bases identical to TRBD1. The ends lost 2 bases at V and 9 bases at J; junction bases unmatched: 7. This CDR3 contains 15 residues. Looked up from germline, CDR1 is LGHNA and CDR2 is YSLEER. The CDR3 nucleotides are TGCGCCAGCAGCCAATTCGGCCAGGGGGGTTCACCCCTCCACTTT. Translated, it gives CASSQFGQGGSPLHF.

The chain has TRBV18 and TRBJ2-2; the D is unclear. The CDR3 is 15 amino acids. Germline V gene sequence: CDR1 KGHSH, CDR2 LQKENI. V lost 4 bases and J lost 6, with 15 bases in between. In nucleotides, the CDR3 is TGTGCCAGCTCACTCGAGACTTTAGGCGCCGGGGAGCTGTTTTTT. Residues: CASSLETLGAGELFF.

This clone was observed a single time. CDR3 sequence (DNA): TGTGCCAGCAGTTCCGGACTAGCGGTAAACACCGGGGAGCTGTTTTTT. Protein sequence: CASSSGLAVNTGELFF. The gene calls are TRBV5-4 and TRBJ2-2; 10 positions agree with TRBD2. This CDR3 spans 16 amino acids. Trimming at V came to 5 bases and at J to 2 bases, leaving 6 bases not matched to a gene. Germline CDR1 and CDR2: SGHNT and YYREEE (reference sequence).

The chain recombines TRBV28 with TRBJ2-3, with 9 bases identical to TRBD1. Germline values: CDR1 MDHEN, CDR2 SYDVKM. J was trimmed by 11 bases and V by 8 bases; bases with no gene match: 8. This CDR3 spans 12 amino acids. CDR3 residues: CASGTGLSQQYF. CDR3 DNA: TGTGCCAGCGGGACAGGGCTGAGTCAGCAGTATTTT.

V usage is TRBV7-2 and J usage is TRBJ1-5; D not resolved. The CDR3 is 13 residues long. CDR1 SGHTA and CDR2 FQGNSA come from the germline V gene. V was trimmed by 1 base and J by 6 bases, leaving 7 bases between them. CDR3 DNA: TGTGCCAGCAGCTTAGGAGGGAGTCAGCCCCAGCATTTT. It translates to CASSLGGSQPQHF.

The gene calls are TRBV28 and TRBJ2-5, with 9 bases matching TRBD2. The trim removed 3 bases at V and 1 base at J, leaving 3 bases unmatched. Per germline, CDR1 MDHEN and CDR2 SYDVKM. CDR3 size: 15 residues. CDR3 protein: CASSFGREGQETQYF. CDR3 nucleotide sequence: TGTGCCAGCAGTTTCGGGCGGGAGGGCCAAGAGACCCAGTACTTC.

The chain combines TRBV28 with TRBJ1-2; the D gene is possibly TRBD1 (5 bases). CDR3 length: 13 amino acids. Per the germline V gene, CDR1 is MDHEN and CDR2 is SYDVKM. V was clipped by 10 bases and J by 2 bases, with 14 bases between them. The CDR3 loop reads CATSRGLNYGYTF. CDR3 DNA sequence: TGTGCCACCTCTAGGGGCCTGAACTATGGCTACACCTTC.

CDR3 in amino acids: CASSPERQTYEQYF. CDR3 DNA: TGTGCCAGCTCACCGGAGAGACAGACCTACGAGCAGTACTTC. The chain has TRBV18 and TRBJ2-7, with a weak D call TRBD1 (5 bases). This CDR3 has 14 residues. Germline V CDR1 and CDR2: KGHSH, LQKENI. The V end was cut by 3 bases, the J end by 2 bases, with 11 bases between.

This clone was counted a few times. The rearrangement links TRBV9 to TRBJ2-2; the D call may be TRBD1 or TRBD2 (5 bases each). CDR3 size: 15 residues. V was pared by 0 bases and J by 8 bases, with 14 bases between. Germline CDR1 reads SGDLS; CDR2 reads YYNGEE. DNA of the CDR3: TGTGCCAGCAGCGTAGGGGTCCCGGGACGGGGGGAGCTGTTTTTT. It encodes CASSVGVPGRGELFF. The whole variable domain, remainder taken from reference TRBV9 and TRBJ2-2, is DSGVTQTPKHLITATGQRVTLRCSPRSGDLSVYWYQQSLDQGLQFLIQYYNGEERAKGNILERFSAQQFPDLHSELNLSSLELGDSALYFCASSVGVPGRGELFFGEGSRLTVL.

This chain uses TRBV5-1 with TRBJ2-3; 7 nucleotides line up with TRBD2. There are 18 residues in the CDR3. Trimming at V came to 1 base and at J to 2 bases, leaving 13 bases not matched to a gene. The V gene's germline CDR1 is SGHRS and CDR2 YFSETQ. The CDR3 nucleotides are TGCGCCAGCAGCTTGCAACCCGTCAAGCGGGAATACACAGATACGCAGTATTTT. As protein: CASSLQPVKREYTDTQYF. The variable domain in full, completed from reference TRBV5-1 and TRBJ2-3, reads KAGVTQTPRYLIKTRGQQVTLSCSPISGHRSVSWYQQTPGQGLQFLFEYFSETQRNKGNFPGRFSGRQFSNSRSEMNVSTLELGDSALYLCASSLQPVKREYTDTQYFGPGTRLTVL.

The V and J genes are TRBV25-1 and TRBJ1-1, with D perhaps matching TRBD1 (5 bases). Germline V gene data show CDR1 as MGHDK and CDR2 as SYGVNS. The CDR3 loop spans 14 amino acids. V was clipped by 5 bases and J by 1 base, with 11 bases between them. CDR3 DNA: TGTGCCAGCAGTCGAAGAGGGGCGAACACTGAAGCTTTCTTT. Its protein is CASSRRGANTEAFF.

V usage is TRBV28 and J usage is TRBJ1-1; 12 bases fit TRBD1. The CDR3 has 15 residues. Per germline, CDR1 MDHEN and CDR2 SYDVKM. Losses at the gene ends were 5 bases for V and 5 bases for J; bases not matched to a gene: 6. The CDR3 DNA sequence: TGTGCCAGCAGTCCCCAGGGACAGGGGGCGACTGAAGCTTTCTTT. It codes for CASSPQGQGATEAFF.

The chain joins TRBV25-1 to TRBJ2-3; D is possibly TRBD2 (7 bases). This CDR3 contains 15 residues. V was cut by 2 bases and J by 0 bases, with 9 bases left in between. Looked up from germline, CDR1 is MGHDK and CDR2 is SYGVNS. As DNA, the CDR3 is TGTGCCAGCAGTGAAGCGGGGGCTAGCACAGATACGCAGTATTTT. It specifies CASSEAGASTDTQYF.